This entry features one T cell receptor (beta chain) sequence. Its antigen remains unidentified. Measured with immunoSEQ multiplex PCR; TCRdb has only the in-frame clones, and not every one. Counted here are some 15,000 clones, roughly 80% occurring once; the ten biggest clones make up approximately 2.4%. The entry originates in a study of neoadjuvant anti-PD-1 for oral cavity cancer. Whole-study context: Most patients had three to four biweekly doses of 3 mg/kg nivolumab before resection. Patients without progression received a fourth nivolumab dose around day 43, then surgical resection on days 50-56. Findings and caveats of the study: TCR analyses covered only a few patients per response group.

Germline V gene lookup returns CDR1 SGHTA and CDR2 FQGNSA. Trimming stripped 5 bases from V and 7 bases from J, with 12 bases between. This CDR3 contains 13 residues. Specified time point: after neoadjuvant nivolumab, at surgical resection. Blood cells were analyzed directly, without culture or expansion. This specimen consisted of PBMCs, obtained after nivolumab (anti-PD-1) treatment. The gene calls are TRBV7-2 and TRBJ1-5, with D perhaps matching TRBD1 (6 bases). This clonotype originated in a person between 35 and 79 years old with oral cavity squamous cell carcinoma. The CDR3 sequence: CASSVQGFQPQHF. As DNA, the CDR3 is TGTGCCAGCAGCGTACAGGGATTCCAGCCCCAGCATTTT.